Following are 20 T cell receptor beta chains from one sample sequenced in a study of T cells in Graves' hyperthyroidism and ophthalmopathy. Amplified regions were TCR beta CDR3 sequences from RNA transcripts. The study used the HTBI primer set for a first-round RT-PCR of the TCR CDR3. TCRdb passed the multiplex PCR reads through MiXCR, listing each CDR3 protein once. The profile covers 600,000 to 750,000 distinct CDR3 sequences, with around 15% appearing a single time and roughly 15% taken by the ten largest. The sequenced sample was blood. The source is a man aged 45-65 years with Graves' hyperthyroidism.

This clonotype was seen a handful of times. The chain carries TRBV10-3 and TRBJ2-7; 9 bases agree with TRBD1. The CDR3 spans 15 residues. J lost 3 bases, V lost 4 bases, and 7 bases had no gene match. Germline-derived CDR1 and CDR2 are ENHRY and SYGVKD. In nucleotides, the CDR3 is TGTGCCATCAGTGTTGGGACAGGGTCGGTCTACGAGCAGTACTTC. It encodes CAISVGTGSVYEQYF.

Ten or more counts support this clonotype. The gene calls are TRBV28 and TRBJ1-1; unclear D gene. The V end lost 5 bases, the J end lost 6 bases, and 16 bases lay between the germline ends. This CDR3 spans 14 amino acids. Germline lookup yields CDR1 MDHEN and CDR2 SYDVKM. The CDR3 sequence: CASSPGVLRPEAFF. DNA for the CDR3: TGTGCCAGCAGTCCCGGAGTATTGAGGCCTGAAGCTTTCTTT.

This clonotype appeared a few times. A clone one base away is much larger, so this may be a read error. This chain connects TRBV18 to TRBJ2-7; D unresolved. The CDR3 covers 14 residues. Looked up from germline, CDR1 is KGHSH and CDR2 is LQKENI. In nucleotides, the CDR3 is TGTGCCGGCTCACCACCGAGCCTCCCCTACGAGCAGTACTTC. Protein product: CAGSPPSLPYEQYF.

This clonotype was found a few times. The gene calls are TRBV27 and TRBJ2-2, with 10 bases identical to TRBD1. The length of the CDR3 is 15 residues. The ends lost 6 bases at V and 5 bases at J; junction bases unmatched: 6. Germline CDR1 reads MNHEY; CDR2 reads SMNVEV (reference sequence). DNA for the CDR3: TGTGCCAGCAGACGGGACAGGGGTTTGACCGGGGAGCTGTTTTTT. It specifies CASRRDRGLTGELFF.

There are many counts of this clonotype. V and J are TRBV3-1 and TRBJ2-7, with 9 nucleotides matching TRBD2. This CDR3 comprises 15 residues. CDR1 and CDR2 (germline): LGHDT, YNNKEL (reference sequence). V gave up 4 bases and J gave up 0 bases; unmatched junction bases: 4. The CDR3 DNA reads TGTGCCAGCAGCCCCCTAGCGGGAAGCTCCTACGAGCAGTACTTC. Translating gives CASSPLAGSSYEQYF.

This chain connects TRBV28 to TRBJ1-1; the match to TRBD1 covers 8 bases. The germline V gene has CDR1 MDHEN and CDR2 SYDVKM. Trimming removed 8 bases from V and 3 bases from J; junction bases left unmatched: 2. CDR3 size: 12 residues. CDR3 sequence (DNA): TGTGCCAGCGGGACAGGCCACACTGAAGCTTTCTTT. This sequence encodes CASGTGHTEAFF.

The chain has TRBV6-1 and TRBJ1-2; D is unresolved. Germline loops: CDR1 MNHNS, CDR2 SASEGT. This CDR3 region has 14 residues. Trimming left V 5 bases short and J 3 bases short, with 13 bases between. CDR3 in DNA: TGTGCCAGCAGTAGAACGACTTTAGACTATGGCTACACCTTC. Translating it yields CASSRTTLDYGYTF.

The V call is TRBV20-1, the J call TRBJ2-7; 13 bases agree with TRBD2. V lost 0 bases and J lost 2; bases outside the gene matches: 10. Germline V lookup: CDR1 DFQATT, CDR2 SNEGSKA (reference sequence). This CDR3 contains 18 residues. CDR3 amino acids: CSARDLRRLAGGAYEQYF. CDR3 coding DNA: TGCAGTGCTAGAGATCTCAGAAGACTAGCGGGAGGCGCCTACGAGCAGTACTTC.

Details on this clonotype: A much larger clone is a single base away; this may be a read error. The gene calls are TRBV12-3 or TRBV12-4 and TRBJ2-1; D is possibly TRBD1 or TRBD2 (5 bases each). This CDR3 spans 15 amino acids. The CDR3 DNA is TGTGCCAGCGCTGAACTCAGGACAACATCTAGGGAGCAGTCCTTC. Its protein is CASAELRTTSREQSF.

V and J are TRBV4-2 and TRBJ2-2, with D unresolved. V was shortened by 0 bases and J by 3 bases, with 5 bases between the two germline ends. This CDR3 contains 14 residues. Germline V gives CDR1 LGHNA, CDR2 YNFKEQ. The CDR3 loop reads CASSQDRHTGELFF. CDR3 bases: TGTGCCAGCAGCCAAGATCGCCACACCGGGGAGCTGTTTTTT.

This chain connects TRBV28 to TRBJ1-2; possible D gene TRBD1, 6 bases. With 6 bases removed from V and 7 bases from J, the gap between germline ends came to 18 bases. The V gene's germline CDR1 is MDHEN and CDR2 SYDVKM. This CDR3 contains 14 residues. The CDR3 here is CASRSYREFFGYTF. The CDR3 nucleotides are TGTGCCAGCAGATCTTACAGGGAATTTTTTGGCTACACCTTC.

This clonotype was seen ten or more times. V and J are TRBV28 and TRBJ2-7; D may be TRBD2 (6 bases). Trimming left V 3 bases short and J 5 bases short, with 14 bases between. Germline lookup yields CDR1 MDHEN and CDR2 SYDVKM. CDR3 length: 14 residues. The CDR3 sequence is CASSLKEGINEQYF. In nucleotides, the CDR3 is TGTGCCAGCAGTTTGAAGGAGGGGATCAACGAGCAGTACTTC.

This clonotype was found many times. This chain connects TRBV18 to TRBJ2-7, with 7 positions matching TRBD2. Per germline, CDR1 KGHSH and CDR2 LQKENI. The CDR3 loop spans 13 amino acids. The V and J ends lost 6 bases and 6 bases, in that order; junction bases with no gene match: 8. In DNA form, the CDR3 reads TGTGCCAGCTCCCCATTGGGGGGGGGCGAGCAGTACTTC. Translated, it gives CASSPLGGGEQYF. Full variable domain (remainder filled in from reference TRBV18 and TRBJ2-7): NAGVMQNPRHLVRRRGQEARLRCSPMKGHSHVYWYRQLPEEGLKFMVYLQKENIIDESGMPKERFSAEFPKEGPSILRIQQVVRGDSAAYFCASSPLGGGEQYFGPGTRLTVT.

CDR3 amino acids: CASSREAGLGGEKLFF. The DNA for the CDR3 is TGTGCCAGCAGTAGAGAAGCGGGCCTCGGGGGTGAAAAACTGTTTTTT. This chain joins TRBV6-1 and TRBJ1-4; weak D call: TRBD1 (5 bases). The CDR3 loop spans 16 amino acids. V was cut by 5 bases and J by 7 bases, with 20 bases left in between. The germline V gene encodes CDR1 MNHNS and CDR2 SASEGT.

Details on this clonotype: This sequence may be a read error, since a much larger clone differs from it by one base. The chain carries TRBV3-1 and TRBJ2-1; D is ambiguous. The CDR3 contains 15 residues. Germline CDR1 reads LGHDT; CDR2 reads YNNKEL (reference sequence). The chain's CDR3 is CASSQGLSSYNEQSF. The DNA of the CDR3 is TGTGCCAGCAGCCAAGGGCTCAGCTCCTACAATGAGCAGTCCTTC.

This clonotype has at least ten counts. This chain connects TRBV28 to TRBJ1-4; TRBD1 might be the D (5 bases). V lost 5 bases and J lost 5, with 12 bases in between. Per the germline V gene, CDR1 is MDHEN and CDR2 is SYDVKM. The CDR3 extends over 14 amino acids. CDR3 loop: CASSPQGGNEKLFF. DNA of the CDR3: TGTGCCAGCAGTCCCCAGGGTGGGAATGAAAAACTGTTTTTT.

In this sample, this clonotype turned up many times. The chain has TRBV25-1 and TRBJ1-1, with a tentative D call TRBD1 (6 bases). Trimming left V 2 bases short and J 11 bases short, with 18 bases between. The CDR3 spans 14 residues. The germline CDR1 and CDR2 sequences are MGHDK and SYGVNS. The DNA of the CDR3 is TGTGCCAGCAGTGAACACTTGACAGGCCTGAAGGCTTTCTTT. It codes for CASSEHLTGLKAFF.

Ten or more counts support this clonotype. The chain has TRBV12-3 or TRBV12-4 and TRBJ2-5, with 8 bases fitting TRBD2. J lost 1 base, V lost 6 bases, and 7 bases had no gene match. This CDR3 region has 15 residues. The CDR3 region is CASSLGGLAQETQYF. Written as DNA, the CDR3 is TGTGCCAGCAGCCTAGGAGGACTAGCCCAAGAGACCCAGTACTTC.

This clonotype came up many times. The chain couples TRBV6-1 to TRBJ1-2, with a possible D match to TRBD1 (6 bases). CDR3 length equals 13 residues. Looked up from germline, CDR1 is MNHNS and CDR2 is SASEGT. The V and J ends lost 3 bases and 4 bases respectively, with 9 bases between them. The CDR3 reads CASSDRDTYGYTF. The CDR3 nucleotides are TGTGCCAGCAGTGACAGGGACACCTATGGCTACACCTTC.

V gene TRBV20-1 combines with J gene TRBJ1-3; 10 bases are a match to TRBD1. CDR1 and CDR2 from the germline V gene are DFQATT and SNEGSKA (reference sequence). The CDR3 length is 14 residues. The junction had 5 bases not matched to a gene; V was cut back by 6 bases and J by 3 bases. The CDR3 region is CSAMTGGFGNTIYF. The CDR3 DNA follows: TGCAGTGCAATGACAGGGGGCTTTGGAAACACCATATATTTT.